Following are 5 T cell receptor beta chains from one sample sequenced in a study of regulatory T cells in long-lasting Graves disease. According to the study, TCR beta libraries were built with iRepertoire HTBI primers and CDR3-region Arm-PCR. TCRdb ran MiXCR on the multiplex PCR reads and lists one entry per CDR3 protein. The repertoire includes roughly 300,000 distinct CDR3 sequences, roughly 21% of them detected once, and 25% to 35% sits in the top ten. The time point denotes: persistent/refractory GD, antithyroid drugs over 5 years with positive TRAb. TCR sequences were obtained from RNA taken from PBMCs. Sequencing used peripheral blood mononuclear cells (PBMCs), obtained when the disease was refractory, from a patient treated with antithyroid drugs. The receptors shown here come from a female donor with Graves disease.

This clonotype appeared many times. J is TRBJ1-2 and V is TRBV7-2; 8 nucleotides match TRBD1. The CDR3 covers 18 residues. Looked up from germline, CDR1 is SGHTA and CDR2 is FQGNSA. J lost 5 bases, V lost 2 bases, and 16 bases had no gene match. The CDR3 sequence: CASSLIPLWDRRTYGYTF. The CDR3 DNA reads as TGTGCCAGCAGCTTAATCCCCCTCTGGGACAGGCGGACTTATGGCTACACCTTC.

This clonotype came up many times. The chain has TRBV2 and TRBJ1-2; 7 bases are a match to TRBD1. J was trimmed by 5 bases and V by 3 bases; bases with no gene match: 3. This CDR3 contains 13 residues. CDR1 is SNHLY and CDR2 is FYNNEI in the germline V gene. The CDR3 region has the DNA TGTGCCAGCAGTGAGAGGGGGCGTTATGGCTACACCTTC. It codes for CASSERGRYGYTF.

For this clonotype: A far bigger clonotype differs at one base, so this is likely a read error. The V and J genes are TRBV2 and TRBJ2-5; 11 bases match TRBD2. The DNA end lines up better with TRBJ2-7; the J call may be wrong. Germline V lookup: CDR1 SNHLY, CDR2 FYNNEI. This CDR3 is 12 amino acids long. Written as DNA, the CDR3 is TGTGCCACCGGGACTAGCGGCTACGAGCAGTACTTC. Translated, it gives CATGTSGYEQYF.

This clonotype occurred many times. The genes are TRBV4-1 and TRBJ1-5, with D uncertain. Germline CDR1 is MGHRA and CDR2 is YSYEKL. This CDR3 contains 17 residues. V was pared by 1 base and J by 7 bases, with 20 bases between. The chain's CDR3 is CASSQVDMGFARQPQHF. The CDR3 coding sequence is TGCGCCAGCAGCCAAGTAGACATGGGGTTTGCCAGGCAGCCCCAGCATTTT.

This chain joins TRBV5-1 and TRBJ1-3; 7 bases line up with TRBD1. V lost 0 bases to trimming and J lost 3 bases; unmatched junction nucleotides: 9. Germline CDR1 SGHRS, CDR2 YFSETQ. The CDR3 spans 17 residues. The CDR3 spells CASSLGRTGEGGNTIYF. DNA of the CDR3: TGCGCCAGCAGCTTGGGAAGGACAGGTGAAGGTGGAAACACCATATATTTT.